This T cell receptor beta chain was captured in a study of blood T cell repertoires in COVID-19. Authors' analysis steps: Scientists estimated how many nucleated cells there were by amplifying reference gene primers. Here immunoSEQ multiplex PCR was the method, and the copy in TCRdb shows in-frame clones only, minus some. V and J calls and clone size are those listed in that table; D and trimming were worked out from the DNA. The sample shows roughly 260,000 clones, around nine tenths of them seen only once. Participants came from 20 to 25 US areas, aged roughly 18 to 89 years. Symptom resolution, clearance, or two negative PCRs marked the recovered donors of Cohort 3. V trimming: 1 base; J trimming: 7 bases; junction bases outside the gene matches: 8. The germline V gene has CDR1 SGHDN and CDR2 FVKESK. The CDR3 consists of 16 residues.

The receptor was derived from a woman aged 18 to 35 who had recovered from COVID-19. Input material: PBMCs or T cells enriched from blood (not recorded which). The chain couples TRBV14 to TRBJ2-1; 9 positions match TRBD2. The CDR3 reads CASSQVKAGGANEQFF. The CDR3 nucleotides are TGTGCCAGCAGCCAAGTCAAAGCGGGGGGAGCTAATGAGCAGTTCTTC.